The source of this TCR beta chain is a study of cytomegalovirus exposure and HLA in healthy donors. Vbeta (60) and Jbeta (13) primers were used in the PCR. Some clones are missing from TCRdb's copy, which holds only in-frame ones; the method was immunoSEQ multiplex PCR. Among more than 150,000 clones listed, 60% to 80% were seen once. The J segment lost 11 bases and the V segment lost 8 bases, leaving 6 bases of the junction unmatched. Germline lookup yields CDR1 SGHVS and CDR2 FQNEAQ. This CDR3 region has 13 residues. This clonotype originated in a woman aged 40 to 49 in good health and CMV-seropositive. J is TRBJ2-7 and V is TRBV7-8, with 16 bases fitting TRBD2. The sequenced material came from PBMCs. The CDR3 sequence: CASREGTSGREYF. The CDR3 coding sequence is TGTGCCAGCCGGGAGGGGACTAGCGGGAGGGAGTACTTC. The full variable domain, completed using reference TRBV7-8 and TRBJ2-7, is GAGVSQSPRYKVAKRGQDVALRCDPISGHVSLFWYQQALGQGPEFLTYFQNEAQLDKSGLPSDRFFAERPEGSVSTLKIQRTQQEDSAVYLCASREGTSGREYFGPGTRLTVT.